What follows are 32 T cell receptor beta chains derived from one specimen sequenced in a study of T cell repertoires in cytomegalovirus infection. Antigens for these TCRs are unknown. MiXCR, run by TCRdb on the reads, gives a single entry per CDR3 protein. Of around 540,000 distinct CDR3 sequences in the sample, around a third were seen once. The sequenced sample was cultured PBMCs, obtained from culture after CMV antigen stimulation. Receptors originate from a human donor in good health (CMV status not recorded). Some clones in this sample may be carry-over from other donors' samples.

The chain has TRBV7-2 and TRBJ2-5, with TRBD2 matching over 8 bases. J was trimmed by 5 bases and V by 7 bases; bases with no gene match: 15. Germline V gene lookup returns CDR1 SGHTA and CDR2 FQGNSA. The CDR3 loop spans 16 amino acids. In DNA, the CDR3 is TGTGCCAGCACGGAGTGGGCTAGCGGGCAAGGGGAGACCCAGTACTTC. Translation gives CASTEWASGQGETQYF.

The genes are TRBV24-1 and TRBJ2-1; 7 nucleotides line up with TRBD1. In germline, CDR1 is KGHDR, CDR2 SFDVKD. This CDR3 region has 17 residues. Losses at the gene ends were 4 bases for V and 0 bases for J; bases not matched to a gene: 8. CDR3 protein: CATSESTGLSSYNEQFF. The CDR3 DNA reads TGTGCCACCAGTGAGTCGACAGGGCTTAGCTCCTACAATGAGCAGTTCTTC.

On this clonotype: At one end, the junction sequence differs from germline, possibly due to a read error. This chain links TRBV7-6 with TRBJ2-1; tentative D call: TRBD1 (6 bases). The germline V gene encodes CDR1 SGHVS and CDR2 FNYEAQ. The CDR3 totals 12 residues. The CDR3 DNA reads as TGTGCCAGCAGCCTGGGACACAATGAGAAGTTCTTC. Protein: CASSLGHNEKFF. The full variable domain, in which reference TRBV7-6 and TRBJ2-1 provide the parts outside the CDR3, is GAGVSQSPRYKVTKRGQDVALRCDPISGHVSLYWYRQALGQGPEFLTYFNYEAQQDKSGLPNDRFSAERPEGSISTLTIQRTEQRDSAMYRCASSLGHNEKFFGPGTRLTVL.

This clonotype was seen ten or more times. The chain combines TRBV27 with TRBJ2-3; 8 positions match TRBD2. Trimming at V came to 4 bases and at J to 1 base, leaving 19 bases not matched to a gene. Germline V gene lookup returns CDR1 MNHEY and CDR2 SMNVEV (reference sequence). CDR3 size: 20 residues. The CDR3 nucleotides are TGTGCCAGCAGTTCGCTGTGGGCGGGAGGACGTAGGAGGGGCACAGATACGCAGTATTTT. This sequence encodes CASSSLWAGGRRRGTDTQYF.

This clonotype has only one observation. This sequence joins TRBV24-1 and TRBJ2-3; TRBD1 matches 9 bases. This CDR3 is built from 16 residues. J lost 4 bases, V lost 3 bases, and 7 bases had no gene match. Germline lookup yields CDR1 KGHDR and CDR2 SFDVKD. CDR3 in amino acids: CATSDHGQGKSDTQYF. The CDR3 nucleotides read TGTGCCACCAGTGATCACGGACAGGGGAAGTCAGATACGCAGTATTTT.

DNA for the CDR3: TGTGCCAGCAGCTTAGACCCGGGACAGGCCATATACAATGAGCAGTTCTTC. Its translation: CASSLDPGQAIYNEQFF. The chain recombines TRBV7-7 with TRBJ2-1; 8 bases align to TRBD1. The CDR3 is 17 amino acids. Per germline, CDR1 SSHAT and CDR2 FNYEAQ (reference sequence). With V trimmed by 1 base and J by 4 bases, 9 bases remained unmatched.

This rearrangement joins TRBV6-2 or TRBV6-3 to TRBJ1-5, with D tentatively TRBD1 (5 bases). V was shortened by 6 bases and J by 9 bases, with 12 bases between the two germline ends. This CDR3 is 12 amino acids long. Germline assignment: CDR1 MNHEY and CDR2 SVGEGT. In nucleotides, the CDR3 is TGTGCCAGCAGACCCACCGGGGGGCCCCAGCATTTT. It is translated as CASRPTGGPQHF.

This chain joins TRBV27 and TRBJ1-6; D remains ambiguous. CDR3 size: 15 residues. Trimming shortened V by 0 bases and J by 5 bases, and 8 bases separated the two germline ends. CDR1 MNHEY and CDR2 SMNVEV come from the germline V gene (reference sequence). CDR3 sequence reads: CASSLSGLHNSPLHF. Written as DNA, the CDR3 is TGTGCCAGCAGTTTATCGGGCCTCCATAATTCACCCCTCCACTTT.

CDR3 in DNA: TGTGCCAGCAGTTGGGGACTAGCGGGGCACAATGAGCAGTTCTTC. Residues: CASSWGLAGHNEQFF. The rearrangement joins TRBV6-2 or TRBV6-3 to TRBJ2-1; 13 bases line up with TRBD2. CDR3 size: 15 residues. J was trimmed by 5 bases and V by 4 bases; bases with no gene match: 2. Germline loops: CDR1 MNHEY, CDR2 SVGEGT.

This clonotype was recorded a few times. The chain has TRBV24-1 and TRBJ1-4, with 7 bases fitting TRBD1. The CDR3 covers 12 residues. Germline CDR1 and CDR2: KGHDR and SFDVKD. V lost 10 bases and J lost 8; bases outside the gene matches: 6. The CDR3 loop reads CATRDSGEKLFF. The CDR3 DNA sequence: TGTGCCACTCGGGACAGCGGCGAAAAACTGTTTTTT.

V and J are TRBV7-6 and TRBJ2-1, with TRBD2 matching over 7 bases. CDR3 length equals 15 residues. With V trimmed by 0 bases and J by 6 bases, 5 bases remained unmatched. CDR1 and CDR2 from the germline V gene are SGHVS and FNYEAQ. Here the CDR3 reads CASSLAALAANEQFF. CDR3 in DNA: TGTGCCAGCAGCTTAGCAGCGCTAGCGGCCAATGAGCAGTTCTTC.

This clonotype was seen at least ten times. The chain joins TRBV6-2 or TRBV6-3 to TRBJ2-7, with no clear D. This CDR3 has 16 residues. V lost 4 bases to trimming and J lost 0 bases, with 16 bases between them. Per germline, CDR1 MNHEY and CDR2 SVGEGT. CDR3 in amino acids: CASSWTTASSSYEQYF. The CDR3 DNA follows: TGTGCCAGCAGTTGGACCACAGCATCAAGCTCCTACGAGCAGTACTTC.

A few counts support this clonotype. Its ends do not fully match the called genes, so a read error is possible. In nucleotides, the CDR3 is TGTGCCAGCAGCCTAGCGGGAGGCAATCTCTTGGGGGAGCTGTTTTTT. Amino acid sequence: CASSLAGGNLLGELFF. The rearrangement uses TRBV7-2 and TRBJ2-2; 11 bases are a match to TRBD2. The CDR3 runs to 16 residues. Germline CDR1 reads SGHTA; CDR2 reads FQGNSA.

The chain has TRBV7-9 and TRBJ2-1; a weak D match, TRBD1 (6 bases). The CDR3 loop spans 16 amino acids. Germline CDR1 SEHNR, CDR2 FQNEAQ (reference sequence). Trimming stripped 5 bases from V and 5 bases from J, with 19 bases between. As DNA, the CDR3 is TGTGCCAGCAGCCCCACCCCGGGACAAGGCCACAATGAGCAGTTCTTC. It is translated as CASSPTPGQGHNEQFF.

This clonotype was seen a few times. The rearrangement uses TRBV19 and TRBJ2-1, with TRBD2 identical over 9 bases. With V trimmed by 0 bases and J by 6 bases, 9 bases remained unmatched. The germline V gene encodes CDR1 LNHDA and CDR2 SQIVND (reference sequence). CDR3 length: 17 amino acids. The CDR3 DNA is TGTGCCAGTAGTATAGAATGGGAGCGGGAGGATGGCAATGAGCAGTTCTTC. Translation: CASSIEWEREDGNEQFF.

Worth noting for this clonotype: A junction boundary mismatches the germline segment, possibly from a read error. The gene calls are TRBV6-2 or TRBV6-3 and TRBJ2-1; 8 bases match TRBD2. The CDR3 runs 14 residues. In germline, CDR1 is MNHEY, CDR2 SVGEGT. The CDR3 coding sequence is TGTGCCAGCAGTTTTGGACTAGCCTACAATGAGGAGTTCTTC. Translated: CASSFGLAYNEEFF.

This rearrangement joins TRBV11-2 to TRBJ2-7; D unclear. CDR1 and CDR2 from the germline V gene are SGHAT and FQNNGV. Between the trimmed V and J ends, which lost 0 bases and 2 bases, there was a span of 14 bases. The CDR3 length is 16 residues. CDR3 in DNA: TGTGCCAGCAGCTTAGATTTAATAGTGGCAGCCTACGAGCAGTACTTC. Amino acids: CASSLDLIVAAYEQYF.

This chain links TRBV7-2 with TRBJ2-1; D call uncertain. Trimming removed 5 bases at V and 9 bases at J, with 11 bases between. Germline assignment: CDR1 SGHTA and CDR2 FQGNSA. The CDR3 totals 12 residues. The DNA for the CDR3 is TGTGCCAGCAGCCGGACCTCCTTTGAGCAGTTCTTC. The encoded protein is CASSRTSFEQFF.

The chain carries TRBV5-5 and TRBJ2-7; the match to TRBD2 covers 15 bases. The trim removed 4 bases at V and 3 bases at J, leaving 11 bases unmatched. This CDR3 is built from 18 residues. Germline values: CDR1 SGHKS, CDR2 YYEKEE (reference sequence). In nucleotides, the CDR3 is TGTGCCAGCAGCCCGGGACTAGCGGGAGGTACATTAGGCTACGAGCAGTACTTC. This encodes CASSPGLAGGTLGYEQYF.

This clonotype was counted many times. The rearrangement links TRBV7-2 to TRBJ1-5; D unclear. Germline V gives CDR1 SGHTA, CDR2 FQGNSA. V lost 3 bases and J lost 3, with 3 bases in between. This CDR3 region has 12 residues. CDR3 DNA: TGTGCCAGCAGCTTCCCCAATCAGCCCCAGCATTTT. It yields the protein CASSFPNQPQHF.

A word on this clonotype: Mismatch with germline at one junction end may stem from a read error. This chain uses TRBV7-2 with TRBJ2-3; maybe TRBD2 (5 bases). In germline, CDR1 is SGHTA, CDR2 FQGNSA. The CDR3 has 14 amino acids. DNA of the CDR3: TGTGCCAGCAGCCCCACTAGTAGCACAGATACGCGGTATTTT. This encodes CASSPTSSTDTRYF.

For this clonotype: A junction boundary mismatches the germline segment, possibly from a read error. In DNA form, the CDR3 reads TGTGCCAGCAGCTACTCCCCCGATACGCAGTATTTT. It specifies CASSYSPDTQYF. The gene calls are TRBV6-6 and TRBJ2-3; D is ambiguous. The germline V gene has CDR1 MNHNY and CDR2 SVGAGI (reference sequence). The CDR3 spans 12 residues.

The J gene is TRBJ2-1, the V gene TRBV20-1; D is unclear. Germline V gives CDR1 DFQATT, CDR2 SNEGSKA (reference sequence). The CDR3 is made up of 11 amino acids. The CDR3: CSVPGQDEQFF. In DNA, the CDR3 is TGCAGCGTTCCTGGCCAAGATGAGCAGTTCTTC.

The V call is TRBV7-9, the J call TRBJ2-2; D is ambiguous. CDR1 SEHNR and CDR2 FQNEAQ come from the germline V gene (reference sequence). The CDR3 loop spans 13 amino acids. Trimming removed 3 bases from V and 5 bases from J, with 7 bases in between. CDR3 DNA sequence: TGTGCCAGCAGCTTCGTACAGACCGGGGAGCTGTTTTTT. Translation: CASSFVQTGELFF.

This clonotype has just a few counts. The chain combines TRBV28 with TRBJ1-6; tentatively, D is TRBD1 (6 bases). The CDR3 covers 14 residues. Germline V CDR1 and CDR2: MDHEN, SYDVKM. Between the trimmed V and J ends, which lost 5 bases and 14 bases, there was a span of 19 bases. As DNA, the CDR3 is TGTGCCAGCAGTAGAGGGGGAACCTCTTGGGCCCTCCACTTT. Its translation is CASSRGGTSWALHF.

This clonotype has a count of ten or more. The chain recombines TRBV25-1 with TRBJ2-1; D is possibly TRBD2 (5 bases). The CDR3 runs 15 residues. V lost 5 bases to trimming and J lost 0 bases, with 11 bases between them. Germline CDR1 and CDR2: MGHDK and SYGVNS. The chain's CDR3 is CASSRAGSSYNEQFF. CDR3 in DNA: TGTGCCAGCAGTAGGGCGGGTAGCTCCTACAATGAGCAGTTCTTC.

The table lists this clonotype with a few counts. The rearrangement uses TRBV28 and TRBJ1-1, with D unresolved. The germline V gene has CDR1 MDHEN and CDR2 SYDVKM. Between the trimmed V and J ends, which lost 5 bases and 11 bases, there was a span of 21 bases. The CDR3 consists of 14 residues. Written as DNA, the CDR3 is TGTGCCAGCAGTCCCCCGGTGGCAGCCAAAGGGGCTTTCTTT. As protein: CASSPPVAAKGAFF.

This clonotype was detected only a few times. This chain connects TRBV5-6 to TRBJ2-7; TRBD2 aligns across 15 bases. The junction had 12 bases not matched to a gene; V was cut back by 3 bases and J by 5 bases. The CDR3 is made up of 18 amino acids. Germline V lookup: CDR1 SGHDT, CDR2 YYEEEE. The CDR3 sequence is CASSSQKAGLAGGNEQYV. CDR3 in DNA: TGTGCCAGCAGCTCGCAGAAGGCGGGACTAGCGGGAGGAAACGAGCAGTACGTC.

This clonotype was seen more than once but under ten times. The V call is TRBV7-6, the J call TRBJ2-1; D might be TRBD2 (5 bases). The germline V and J ends were trimmed by 2 bases and 12 bases, with 17 bases remaining between them. CDR1 is SGHVS and CDR2 is FNYEAQ in the germline V gene. The CDR3 length is 14 residues. CDR3 DNA: TGTGCCAGCAGCTTACCCGGGAACACAATGAGGCAGTTCTTC. This codes for CASSLPGNTMRQFF.

The sample holds many counts of this clonotype. DNA for the CDR3: TGTGCCAGCAGCTTAGTCGACTATGGCTACACCTTC. This encodes CASSLVDYGYTF. This chain joins TRBV7-2 and TRBJ1-2; D unclear. Trimming took off 1 base at V and 3 bases at J, with 3 bases between the two ends. Looked up from germline, CDR1 is SGHTA and CDR2 is FQGNSA. The CDR3 loop spans 12 amino acids.

The rearrangement links TRBV12-3 or TRBV12-4 to TRBJ2-7; no clear D. Trimming took 1 base from V and 6 from J, leaving 4 bases between them. The CDR3 has 11 residues. The CDR3 sequence: CASSLGTEQYF. The CDR3 region has the DNA TGTGCCAGCAGTTTAGGCACCGAGCAGTACTTC.

Turning to this clonotype: No conserved phenylalanine or tryptophan ends this CDR3, so it is likely a read error. The J gene is TRBJ2-3, the V gene TRBV28; 15 nucleotides align to TRBD2. Germline CDR1 and CDR2: MDHEN and SYDVKM. Losses at the gene ends were 5 bases for V and 2 bases for J; bases not matched to a gene: 5. The CDR3 has 17 residues. The DNA for the CDR3 is TGTGCCAGCAGTCCTCGGACTAGCGGGAGGGCCACAGATACGCAGTATTCT. It encodes CASSPRTSGRATDTQYS.